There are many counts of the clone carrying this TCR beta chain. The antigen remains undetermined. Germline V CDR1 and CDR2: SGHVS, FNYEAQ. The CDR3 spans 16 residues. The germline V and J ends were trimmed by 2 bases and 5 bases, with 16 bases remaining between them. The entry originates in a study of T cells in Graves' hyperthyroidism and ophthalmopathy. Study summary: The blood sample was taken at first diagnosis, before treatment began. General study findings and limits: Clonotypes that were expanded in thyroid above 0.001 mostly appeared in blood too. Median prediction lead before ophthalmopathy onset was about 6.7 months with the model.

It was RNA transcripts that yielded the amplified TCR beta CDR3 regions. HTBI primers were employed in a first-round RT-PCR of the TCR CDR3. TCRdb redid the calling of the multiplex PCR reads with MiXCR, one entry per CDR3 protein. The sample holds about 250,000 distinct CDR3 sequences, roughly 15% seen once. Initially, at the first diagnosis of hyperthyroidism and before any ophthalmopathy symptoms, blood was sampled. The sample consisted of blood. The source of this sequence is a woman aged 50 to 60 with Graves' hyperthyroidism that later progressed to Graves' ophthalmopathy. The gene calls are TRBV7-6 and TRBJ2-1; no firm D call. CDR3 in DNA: TGTGCCAGCAGCTTAACGCCTACCCCCCGGAACAATGAGCAGTTCTTC. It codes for CASSLTPTPRNNEQFF.